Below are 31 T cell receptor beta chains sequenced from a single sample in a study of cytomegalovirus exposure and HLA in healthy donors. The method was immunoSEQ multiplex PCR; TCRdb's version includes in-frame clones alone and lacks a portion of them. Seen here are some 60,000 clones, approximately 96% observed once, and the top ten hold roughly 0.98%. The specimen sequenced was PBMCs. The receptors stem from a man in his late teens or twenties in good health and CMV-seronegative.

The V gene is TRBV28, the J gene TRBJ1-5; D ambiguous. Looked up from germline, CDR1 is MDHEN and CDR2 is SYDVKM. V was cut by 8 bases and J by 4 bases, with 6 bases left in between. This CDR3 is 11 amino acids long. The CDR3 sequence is CASGRNQPQHF. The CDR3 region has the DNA TGTGCCAGCGGCAGAAATCAGCCCCAGCATTTT.

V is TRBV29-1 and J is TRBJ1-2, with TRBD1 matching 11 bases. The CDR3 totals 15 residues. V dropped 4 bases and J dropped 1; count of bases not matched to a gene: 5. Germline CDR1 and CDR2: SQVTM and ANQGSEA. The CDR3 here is CSVGRDRGINYGYTF. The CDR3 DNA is TGCAGCGTTGGGCGGGACAGGGGGATTAACTATGGCTACACCTTC.

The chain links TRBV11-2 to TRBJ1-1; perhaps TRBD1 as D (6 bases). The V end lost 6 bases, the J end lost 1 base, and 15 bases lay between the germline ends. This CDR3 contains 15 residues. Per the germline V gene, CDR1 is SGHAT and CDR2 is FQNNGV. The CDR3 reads CASRPLRGRNTEAFF. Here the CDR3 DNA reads TGTGCCAGCAGACCCCTCAGGGGAAGGAACACTGAAGCTTTCTTT. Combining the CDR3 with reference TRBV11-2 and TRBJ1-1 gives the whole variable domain EAGVAQSPRYKIIEKRQSVAFWCNPISGHATLYWYQQILGQGPKLLIQFQNNGVVDDSQLPKDRFSAERLKGVDSTLKIQPAKLEDSAVYLCASRPLRGRNTEAFFGQGTRLTVV.

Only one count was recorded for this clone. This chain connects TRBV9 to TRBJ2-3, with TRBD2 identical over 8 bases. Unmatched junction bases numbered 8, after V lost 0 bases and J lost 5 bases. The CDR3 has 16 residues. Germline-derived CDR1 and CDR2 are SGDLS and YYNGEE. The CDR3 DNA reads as TGTGCCAGCAGCGTAGAAGCGGGAGAATATGGAGATACGCAGTATTTT. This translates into CASSVEAGEYGDTQYF. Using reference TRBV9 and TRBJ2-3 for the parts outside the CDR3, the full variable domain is DSGVTQTPKHLITATGQRVTLRCSPRSGDLSVYWYQQSLDQGLQFLIQYYNGEERAKGNILERFSAQQFPDLHSELNLSSLELGDSALYFCASSVEAGEYGDTQYFGPGTRLTVL.

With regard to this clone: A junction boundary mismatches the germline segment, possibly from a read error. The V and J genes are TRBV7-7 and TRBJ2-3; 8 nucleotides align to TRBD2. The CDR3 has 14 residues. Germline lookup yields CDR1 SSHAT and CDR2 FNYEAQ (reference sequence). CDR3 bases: TGTGCTAGCAGCCCCGGGACTAGTTCAGATACGCAGTATTTT. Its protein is CASSPGTSSDTQYF.

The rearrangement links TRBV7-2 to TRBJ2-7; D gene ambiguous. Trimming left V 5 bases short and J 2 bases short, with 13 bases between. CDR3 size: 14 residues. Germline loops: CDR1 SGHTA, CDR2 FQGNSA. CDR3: CASSPRLAAYEQYF. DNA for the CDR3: TGTGCCAGCAGCCCGAGGTTGGCGGCCTACGAGCAGTACTTC.

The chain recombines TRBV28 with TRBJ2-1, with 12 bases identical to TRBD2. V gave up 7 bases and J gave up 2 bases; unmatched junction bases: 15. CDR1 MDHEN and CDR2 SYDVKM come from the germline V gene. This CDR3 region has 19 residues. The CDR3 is CASTPSGLAGGRPYNEQFF. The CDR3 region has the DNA TGTGCCAGCACCCCGTCTGGGCTAGCGGGAGGGAGACCCTACAATGAGCAGTTCTTC.

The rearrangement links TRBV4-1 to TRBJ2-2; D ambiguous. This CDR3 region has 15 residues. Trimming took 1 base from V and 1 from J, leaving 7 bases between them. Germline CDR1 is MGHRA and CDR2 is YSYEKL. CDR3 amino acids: CASSQASQNTGELFF. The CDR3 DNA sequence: TGCGCCAGCAGCCAAGCGAGTCAGAACACCGGGGAGCTGTTTTTT.

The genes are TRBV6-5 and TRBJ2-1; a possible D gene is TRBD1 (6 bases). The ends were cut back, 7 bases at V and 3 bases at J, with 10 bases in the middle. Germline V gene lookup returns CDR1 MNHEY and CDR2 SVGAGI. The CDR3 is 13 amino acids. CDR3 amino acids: CASTQGHYNEQFF. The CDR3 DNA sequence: TGTGCCAGCACCCAGGGACACTACAATGAGCAGTTCTTC.

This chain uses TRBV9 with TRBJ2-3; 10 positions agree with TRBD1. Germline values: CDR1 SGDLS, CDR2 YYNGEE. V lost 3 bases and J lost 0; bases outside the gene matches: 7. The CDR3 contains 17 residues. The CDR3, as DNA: TGTGCCAGCAGCGACCGGGACAGGGGACCTAGCACAGATACGCAGTATTTT. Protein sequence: CASSDRDRGPSTDTQYF. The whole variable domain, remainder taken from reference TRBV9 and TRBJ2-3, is DSGVTQTPKHLITATGQRVTLRCSPRSGDLSVYWYQQSLDQGLQFLIQYYNGEERAKGNILERFSAQQFPDLHSELNLSSLELGDSALYFCASSDRDRGPSTDTQYFGPGTRLTVL.

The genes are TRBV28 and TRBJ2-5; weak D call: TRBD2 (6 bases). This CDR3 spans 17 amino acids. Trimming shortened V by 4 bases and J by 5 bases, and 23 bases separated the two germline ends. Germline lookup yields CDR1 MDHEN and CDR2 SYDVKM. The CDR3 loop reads CASSSVIGVGGQETQYF. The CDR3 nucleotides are TGTGCCAGCAGTTCGGTTATTGGGGTCGGGGGTCAGGAGACCCAGTACTTC.

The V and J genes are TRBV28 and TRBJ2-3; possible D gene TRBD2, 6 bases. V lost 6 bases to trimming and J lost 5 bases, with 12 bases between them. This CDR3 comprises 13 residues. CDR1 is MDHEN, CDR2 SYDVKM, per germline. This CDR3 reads CASRVGGEDTQYF. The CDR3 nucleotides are TGTGCCAGCAGGGTGGGGGGTGAAGATACGCAGTATTTT. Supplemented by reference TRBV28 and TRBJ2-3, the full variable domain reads DVKVTQSSRYLVKRTGEKVFLECVQDMDHENMFWYRQDPGLGLRLIYFSYDVKMKEKGDIPEGYSVSREKKERFSLILESASTNQTSMYLCASRVGGEDTQYFGPGTRLTVL.

CDR3 bases: TGTGCCAGCAGTGAACTTGGAGGGGCTCAGCCCCAGCATTTT. It specifies CASSELGGAQPQHF. V gene TRBV6-1 combines with J gene TRBJ1-5; possibly TRBD1 for D (5 bases). Germline CDR1 reads MNHNS; CDR2 reads SASEGT. This CDR3 has 14 residues. V lost 2 bases and J 6 bases, leaving 11 bases between the germline ends.

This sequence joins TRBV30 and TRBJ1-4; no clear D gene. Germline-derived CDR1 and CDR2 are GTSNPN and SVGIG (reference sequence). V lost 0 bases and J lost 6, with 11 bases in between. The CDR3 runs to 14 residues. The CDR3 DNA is TGTGCCTGGAGTGTAAACGGGGTGGATGAAAAACTGTTTTTT. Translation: CAWSVNGVDEKLFF. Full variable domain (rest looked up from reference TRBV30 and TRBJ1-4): SQTIHQWPATLVQPVGSPLSLECTVEGTSNPNLYWYRQAAGRGLQLLFYSVGIGQISSEVPQNLSASRPQDRQFILSSKKLLLSDSGFYLCAWSVNGVDEKLFFGSGTQLSVL.

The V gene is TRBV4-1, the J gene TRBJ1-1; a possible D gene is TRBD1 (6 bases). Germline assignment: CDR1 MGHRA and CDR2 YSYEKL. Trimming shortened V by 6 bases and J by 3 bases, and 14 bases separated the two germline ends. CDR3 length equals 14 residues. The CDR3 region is CASSNRAVDTEAFF. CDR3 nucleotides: TGCGCCAGCAGTAACAGGGCTGTAGACACTGAAGCTTTCTTT.

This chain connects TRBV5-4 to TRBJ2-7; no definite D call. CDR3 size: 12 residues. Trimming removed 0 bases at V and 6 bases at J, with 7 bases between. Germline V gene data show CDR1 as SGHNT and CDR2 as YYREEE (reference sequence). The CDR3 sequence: CASSLVESEQYF. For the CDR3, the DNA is TGTGCCAGCAGCTTGGTGGAGTCCGAGCAGTACTTC.

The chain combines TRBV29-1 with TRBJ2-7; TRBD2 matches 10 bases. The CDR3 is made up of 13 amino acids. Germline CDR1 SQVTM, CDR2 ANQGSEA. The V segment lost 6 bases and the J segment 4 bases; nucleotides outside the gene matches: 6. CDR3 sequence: CSVGTSDLYEQYF. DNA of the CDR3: TGCAGCGTGGGGACTAGCGATCTTTACGAGCAGTACTTC.

CDR3 residues: CAWSPGGSYNEQFF. CDR3 DNA: TGTGCCTGGAGTCCAGGGGGCTCCTACAATGAGCAGTTCTTC. V gene TRBV30 combines with J gene TRBJ2-1; TRBD1 agrees at 7 bases. From germline, CDR1 is GTSNPN and CDR2 SVGIG (reference sequence). The CDR3 contains 14 residues. After removal of 2 bases from V and 0 bases from J, the junction contained 1 base not matched to a gene.

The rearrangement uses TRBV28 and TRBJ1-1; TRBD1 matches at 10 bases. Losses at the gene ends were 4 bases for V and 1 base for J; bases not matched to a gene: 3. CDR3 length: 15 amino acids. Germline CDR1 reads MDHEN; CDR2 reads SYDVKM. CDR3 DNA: TGTGCCAGCAGTTCTCGACAGGGGGCGAACACTGAAGCTTTCTTT. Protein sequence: CASSSRQGANTEAFF. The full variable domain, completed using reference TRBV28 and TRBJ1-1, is DVKVTQSSRYLVKRTGEKVFLECVQDMDHENMFWYRQDPGLGLRLIYFSYDVKMKEKGDIPEGYSVSREKKERFSLILESASTNQTSMYLCASSSRQGANTEAFFGQGTRLTVV.

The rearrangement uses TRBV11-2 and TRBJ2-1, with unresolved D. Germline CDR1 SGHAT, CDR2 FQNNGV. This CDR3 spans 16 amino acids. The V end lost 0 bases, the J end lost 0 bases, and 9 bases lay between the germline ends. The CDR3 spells CASSLEARGSYNEQFF. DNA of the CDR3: TGTGCCAGCAGCTTAGAGGCCAGAGGCTCCTACAATGAGCAGTTCTTC. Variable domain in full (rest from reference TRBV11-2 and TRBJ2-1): EAGVAQSPRYKIIEKRQSVAFWCNPISGHATLYWYQQILGQGPKLLIQFQNNGVVDDSQLPKDRFSAERLKGVDSTLKIQPAKLEDSAVYLCASSLEARGSYNEQFFGPGTRLTVL.

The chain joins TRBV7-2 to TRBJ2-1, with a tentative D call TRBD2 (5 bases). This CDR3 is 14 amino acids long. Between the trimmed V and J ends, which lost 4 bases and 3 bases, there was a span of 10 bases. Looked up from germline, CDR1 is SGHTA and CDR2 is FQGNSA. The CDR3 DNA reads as TGTGCCAGCAGCTCCAGGACTGGCTACAATGAGCAGTTCTTC. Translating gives CASSSRTGYNEQFF.

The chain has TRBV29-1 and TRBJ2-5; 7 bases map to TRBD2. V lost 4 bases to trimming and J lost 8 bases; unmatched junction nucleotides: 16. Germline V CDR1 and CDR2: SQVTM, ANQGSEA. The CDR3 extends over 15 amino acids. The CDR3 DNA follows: TGCAGCGTTGTAGCGGGTGCCTCTTCCCAGGGAACCCAGTACTTC. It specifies CSVVAGASSQGTQYF.

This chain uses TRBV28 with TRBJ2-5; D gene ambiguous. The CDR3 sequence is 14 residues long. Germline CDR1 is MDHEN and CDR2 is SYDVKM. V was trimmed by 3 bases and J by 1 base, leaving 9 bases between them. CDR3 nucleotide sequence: TGTGCCAGCAGTTTTCTGGCAGTCCAAGAGACCCAGTACTTC. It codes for CASSFLAVQETQYF. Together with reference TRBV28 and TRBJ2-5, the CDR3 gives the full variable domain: DVKVTQSSRYLVKRTGEKVFLECVQDMDHENMFWYRQDPGLGLRLIYFSYDVKMKEKGDIPEGYSVSREKKERFSLILESASTNQTSMYLCASSFLAVQETQYFGPGTRLLVL.

The CDR3 region is CASSPGLQETQYF. CDR3 in DNA: TGTGCCAGCAGTCCAGGGCTCCAAGAGACCCAGTACTTC. This chain links TRBV2 with TRBJ2-5, with a weak D call TRBD1 (5 bases). This CDR3 contains 13 residues. CDR1 is SNHLY, CDR2 FYNNEI, per germline. V was clipped by 5 bases and J by 1 base, with 8 bases between them.

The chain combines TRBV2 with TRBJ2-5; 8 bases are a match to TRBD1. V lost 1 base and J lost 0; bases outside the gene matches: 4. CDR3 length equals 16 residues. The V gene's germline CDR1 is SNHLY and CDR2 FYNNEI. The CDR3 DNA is TGTGCCAGCAGTGAAGGGACAGGGAAATACCAAGAGACCCAGTACTTC. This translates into CASSEGTGKYQETQYF.

In DNA form, the CDR3 reads TGTGCCAGCAGCTTGCACAGGGGCGGTCAGCCCCAGCATTTT. Amino acid sequence: CASSLHRGGQPQHF. V and J are TRBV7-2 and TRBJ1-5; 7 nucleotides line up with TRBD1. Germline lookup yields CDR1 SGHTA and CDR2 FQGNSA. There are 14 residues in the CDR3. Losses at the gene ends were 3 bases for V and 6 bases for J; bases not matched to a gene: 5.

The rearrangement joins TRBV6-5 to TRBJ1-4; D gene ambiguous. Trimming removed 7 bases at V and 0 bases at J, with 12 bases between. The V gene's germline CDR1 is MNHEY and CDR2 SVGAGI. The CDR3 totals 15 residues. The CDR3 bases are TGTGCCAGCAAACCGAACTTAGCAACTAATGAAAAACTGTTTTTT. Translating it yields CASKPNLATNEKLFF.

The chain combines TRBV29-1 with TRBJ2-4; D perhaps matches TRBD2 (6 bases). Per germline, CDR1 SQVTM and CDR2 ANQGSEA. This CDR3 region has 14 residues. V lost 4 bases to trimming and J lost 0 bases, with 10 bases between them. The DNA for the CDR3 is TGCAGCGTTGGGAGGGCGTCAGCCAAAAACATTCAGTACTTC. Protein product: CSVGRASAKNIQYF. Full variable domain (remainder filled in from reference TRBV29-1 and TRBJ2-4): SAVISQKPSRDICQRGTSLTIQCQVDSQVTMMFWYRQQPGQSLTLIATANQGSEATYESGFVIDKFPISRPNLTFSTLTVSNMSPEDSSIYLCSVGRASAKNIQYFGAGTRLSVL.

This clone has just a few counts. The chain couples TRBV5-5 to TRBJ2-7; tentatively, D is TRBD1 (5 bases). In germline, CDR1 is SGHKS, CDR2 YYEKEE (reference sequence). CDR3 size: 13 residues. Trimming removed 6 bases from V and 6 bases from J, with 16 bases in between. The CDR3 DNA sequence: TGTGCCAGCACTACAGGCCCTGATGGCGAGCAGTACTTC. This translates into CASTTGPDGEQYF.

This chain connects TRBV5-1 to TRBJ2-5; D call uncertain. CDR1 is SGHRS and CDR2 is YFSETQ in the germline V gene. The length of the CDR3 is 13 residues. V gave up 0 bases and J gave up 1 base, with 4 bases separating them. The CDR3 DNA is TGCGCCAGCAGCTTGGCATCCCAAGAGACCCAGTACTTC. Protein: CASSLASQETQYF.

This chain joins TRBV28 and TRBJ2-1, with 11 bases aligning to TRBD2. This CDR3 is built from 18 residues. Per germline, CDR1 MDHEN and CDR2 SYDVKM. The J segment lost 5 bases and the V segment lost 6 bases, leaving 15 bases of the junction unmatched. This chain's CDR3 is CASSSLGSGRAVHNEQFF. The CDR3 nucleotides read TGTGCCAGCAGCAGTTTGGGTAGCGGGAGGGCCGTCCACAATGAGCAGTTCTTC.